Given below is one T cell receptor beta chain in context. Its antigen is not known. These data belong to a study of cytomegalovirus exposure and HLA in healthy donors. It was with 60 Vbeta and 13 Jbeta primers that the PCR ran. The repertoire was sequenced with immunoSEQ multiplex PCR; TCRdb's copy has only in-frame clones and lacks some. The table includes roughly 200,000 clones, 70% to 80% detected once. In nominal health when sampled, donors likely had unrecorded immune exposures nonetheless. Broader study findings: An analysis was carried out at a later point. It showed that HLA-associated TCR beta chains were more clonally expanded than equally common non-associated chains. A later look showed TCR association rates differing by HLA locus, highest for DRB1 and lowest for HLA-C. TCR beta V segments were, for the most part, productive about 87% or about 30% of the time in an earlier analysis.

CDR1 GTSNPN and CDR2 SVGIG come from the germline V gene (reference sequence). The CDR3 totals 15 residues. The sequenced sample was PBMCs. The receptor's source is a male donor in good health and CMV-seronegative. This chain connects TRBV30 to TRBJ1-6, with D possibly TRBD1 on 5 matching bases. CDR3 nucleotides: TGTGCGACAGAGCGGGCGAACTCCTATAATTCACCCCTCCACTTT. Its protein product is CATERANSYNSPLHF.